The 5 T cell receptor beta chains below all came from one sample that was sequenced in a study of identical twins. TCRdb passed the 5' RACE reads through MiXCR, listing each CDR3 protein once. The data contain more than 350,000 distinct CDR3 sequences, roughly 9% of them seen just once; the ten biggest clones take up under 9.5%. Sequenced material: naive T cells sorted from blood. These receptor sequences come from a woman between 45 and 65 years old in good health.

This clonotype has a handful of counts. This chain uses TRBV7-8 with TRBJ2-1; unclear D gene. CDR1 and CDR2 from the germline V gene are SGHVS and FQNEAQ. V lost 5 bases and J 7 bases, leaving 6 bases between the germline ends. The CDR3 contains 11 residues. The CDR3 nucleotides read TGTGCCAGCAGCATTCATAATGAGCAGTTCTTC. This encodes CASSIHNEQFF.

This clonotype has only a few counts. The chain carries TRBV27 and TRBJ2-1, with D unresolved. The germline CDR1 and CDR2 sequences are MNHEY and SMNVEV (reference sequence). V was trimmed by 7 bases and J by 2 bases, leaving 12 bases between them. This CDR3 comprises 14 residues. CDR3 DNA sequence: TGTGCCAGCACCGCAGGATTTACCTACAATGAGCAGTTCTTC. This sequence encodes CASTAGFTYNEQFF.

The sample holds a few counts of this clonotype. The J gene is TRBJ2-1, the V gene TRBV27, with 9 bases matching TRBD2. CDR3 length equals 16 residues. Germline V gives CDR1 MNHEY, CDR2 SMNVEV (reference sequence). J gave up 5 bases and V 0 bases, and 5 bases lay outside the gene matches. Written as DNA, the CDR3 is TGTGCCAGCAGTTTATCTAGCGGGAGTCCCCACAATGAGCAGTTCTTC. Amino acids: CASSLSSGSPHNEQFF.

The genes are TRBV20-1 and TRBJ2-1; 9 nucleotides align to TRBD2. CDR3 size: 14 residues. V lost 6 bases, J lost 9 bases, and 12 bases stayed unmatched. Germline CDR1 and CDR2: DFQATT and SNEGSKA (reference sequence). CDR3 nucleotides: TGCAGTGCCCAATACAGCGGGAGGTGGTCTGAGCAGTTCTTC. Residues: CSAQYSGRWSEQFF.

This clonotype was observed a few times. The V gene is TRBV10-3, the J gene TRBJ2-5, with D unresolved. This CDR3 contains 13 residues. The V end lost 0 bases, the J end lost 4 bases, and 6 bases lay between the germline ends. In germline, CDR1 is ENHRY, CDR2 SYGVKD. For the CDR3, the DNA is TGTGCCATCAGTGAGTCGTCGGTAGAGACCCAGTACTTC. As protein: CAISESSVETQYF.